The 9 T cell receptor beta chains in this list originate from one sample, sequenced in a study of Tregs in tolerant kidney transplant recipients. TCRdb's table, derived via immunoSEQ multiplex PCR, lists solely in-frame clones and lacks some. The table has 55,000 to 75,000 clones, about 87% seen once. Related graft donors supplied nonmyeloablative bone marrow transplants, and mixed chimerism was transient. The specimen was CD4+ T cells from blood (PBMCs), collected 6 months after the transplant. The receptors stem from a human patient who received a combined kidney and bone marrow transplant. Some T cells may be the graft donor's.

The V and J genes are TRBV11-3 and TRBJ2-1, with 14 bases aligning to TRBD2. This CDR3 spans 15 amino acids. Trimming took 5 bases from V and 9 from J; bases not matched to a gene: 6. The V gene's germline CDR1 is SGHNT and CDR2 YENEEA. The DNA of the CDR3 is TGTGCCAGCAGCCGACTAGCGGGGGGGCATGCTGAGCAGTTCTTC. It translates to CASSRLAGGHAEQFF.

The chain uses TRBV19 and TRBJ2-2; D might be TRBD1 (5 bases). Trimming removed 2 bases from V and 5 bases from J, with 9 bases in between. The CDR3 sequence is 14 residues long. Germline V gene lookup returns CDR1 LNHDA and CDR2 SQIVND (reference sequence). Here the CDR3 reads CASSISRATGELFF. The CDR3, as DNA: TGTGCCAGTAGTATATCCAGGGCTACCGGGGAGCTGTTTTTT.

The V call is TRBV18, the J call TRBJ2-7, with 7 bases identical to TRBD2. The CDR3 runs to 15 residues. Germline loops: CDR1 KGHSH, CDR2 LQKENI. V lost 2 bases and J lost 2; bases outside the gene matches: 6. The CDR3 region has the DNA TGTGCCAGCTCACCAACTAGCGACCCTACCTACGAGCAGTACTTC. It codes for CASSPTSDPTYEQYF.

The V and J genes are TRBV11-2 and TRBJ2-7, with D possibly TRBD2 on 6 matching bases. Looked up from germline, CDR1 is SGHAT and CDR2 is FQNNGV. V was clipped by 0 bases and J by 5 bases, with 11 bases between them. The CDR3 length is 14 residues. This CDR3 is CASSLDRSGHEQYF. The CDR3 nucleotides are TGTGCCAGCAGCTTAGACCGTAGCGGCCACGAGCAGTACTTC.

The genes are TRBV6-1 and TRBJ1-2; the D is unclear. The CDR3 has 10 amino acids. Deletions cut 10 bases from V and 8 bases from J, with 11 bases between. Germline V gene data show CDR1 as MNHNS and CDR2 as SASEGT. This chain's CDR3 is CAIRSGGYTF. The CDR3 nucleotides read TGTGCCATCCGATCCGGGGGCTACACCTTC.

The chain links TRBV25-1 to TRBJ1-1; 7 bases fit TRBD1. The germline V gene encodes CDR1 MGHDK and CDR2 SYGVNS. This CDR3 contains 15 residues. V gave up 3 bases and J gave up 4 bases; unmatched junction bases: 8. The CDR3 DNA follows: TGTGCCAGCAGTGATCCATCGACAGGGACCACTGAAGCTTTCTTT. Translating it yields CASSDPSTGTTEAFF.

The rearrangement links TRBV7-2 to TRBJ2-4; D perhaps matches TRBD1 (6 bases). The CDR3 sequence is 16 residues long. CDR1 and CDR2 (germline): SGHTA, FQGNSA. Trimming cost V 4 bases and J 1 base, with 14 bases left between them. CDR3 bases: TGTGCCAGCAGCTCCCACCCTACAGGGGCCAAAAACATTCAGTACTTC. Protein: CASSSHPTGAKNIQYF.

A word on this clone: A read error may account for a junction end that differs from germline. This sample also contains other DNA sequences that code for the same CDR3. The chain joins TRBV27 to TRBJ1-6; TRBD1 matches 7 bases. The CDR3 runs to 14 residues. The V gene's germline CDR1 is MNHEY and CDR2 SMNVEV (reference sequence). CDR3 sequence reads: CASRRDRYNSPLHF. The CDR3 nucleotides are TGTGCCAGCAGGAGGGACAGATATAATTCCCCCCTCCACTTT.

The CDR3 DNA reads as TGTGCCAGCAGGGCAACAGGGTCCTCCTACAATGAGCAGTTCTTC. It yields the protein CASRATGSSYNEQFF. The chain combines TRBV6-5 with TRBJ2-1; the D gene is possibly TRBD1 (6 bases). CDR3 length: 15 residues. Trimming took off 6 bases at V and 0 bases at J, with 12 bases between the two ends. Germline CDR1 MNHEY, CDR2 SVGAGI.